Below are 26 T cell receptor beta chains sequenced from a single sample in a study of cytomegalovirus exposure and HLA in healthy donors. The primer mix had 60 Vbeta and 13 Jbeta primers. TCRdb keeps only in-frame clones here, not all; method: immunoSEQ multiplex PCR. This repertoire shows 100,000 to 150,000 clones, about 72% found once; its top ten account for 1.6%. The sequencing sample was made of PBMCs. These receptors came from a man younger than 45 in good health and CMV-seropositive.

J is TRBJ2-1 and V is TRBV27; 10 bases line up with TRBD1. This CDR3 is 14 amino acids long. The V gene end was trimmed by 5 bases and the J gene end by 3 bases; junction bases not matched to a gene: 1. From germline, CDR1 is MNHEY and CDR2 SMNVEV (reference sequence). The DNA for the CDR3 is TGTGCCAGCAGTAGGACAGGGGGCTACAATGAGCAGTTCTTC. Its translation: CASSRTGGYNEQFF.

This clone was counted between two and nine times. The V gene is TRBV19, the J gene TRBJ2-7; D not resolved. V was pared by 3 bases and J by 0 bases, with 9 bases between. The CDR3 length is 14 residues. Per germline, CDR1 LNHDA and CDR2 SQIVND (reference sequence). The DNA of the CDR3 is TGTGCCAGTAGTATCTACTTAAGCTCCTACGAGCAGTACTTC. Its protein product is CASSIYLSSYEQYF.

The V call is TRBV5-1, the J call TRBJ1-2, with 7 bases fitting TRBD1. There are 16 residues in the CDR3. J gave up 2 bases and V 7 bases, and 14 bases lay outside the gene matches. Germline V gene data show CDR1 as SGHRS and CDR2 as YFSETQ. The CDR3 loop is CASHPIAAGGNYGYTF. CDR3 bases: TGCGCCAGCCACCCAATAGCAGCAGGGGGGAACTATGGCTACACCTTC.

V gene TRBV5-4 combines with J gene TRBJ1-2; possible D gene TRBD1, 6 bases. Per germline, CDR1 SGHNT and CDR2 YYREEE (reference sequence). The CDR3 has 16 residues. The germline V and J ends were trimmed by 0 bases and 7 bases, with 19 bases remaining between them. DNA for the CDR3: TGTGCCAGCAGCTTGGTAGGCAGGGGTTCGCTCGCTGGCTACACCTTC. Translating it yields CASSLVGRGSLAGYTF.

V is TRBV27 and J is TRBJ2-1; TRBD2 is a possible D gene (6 bases). With 5 bases removed from V and 8 bases from J, the gap between germline ends came to 22 bases. The CDR3 spans 16 residues. The germline CDR1 and CDR2 sequences are MNHEY and SMNVEV (reference sequence). CDR3 protein: CASSVFLAEGPDEQFF. In DNA form, the CDR3 reads TGTGCCAGCAGTGTATTCTTAGCGGAGGGACCGGATGAGCAGTTCTTC.

This clone was detected only a few times. The J gene is TRBJ2-5, the V gene TRBV13; 11 nucleotides agree with TRBD2. This CDR3 has 16 residues. With 5 bases clipped from V and 5 bases from J, the junction kept 10 bases outside the gene matches. Germline lookup yields CDR1 PRHDT and CDR2 FYEKMQ (reference sequence). The CDR3, as DNA: TGTGCCAGCAGCCCTGGCGTAGCGGGAGGGCTGGAGACCCAGTACTTC. This translates into CASSPGVAGGLETQYF.

The chain is built from TRBV28 and TRBJ2-1, with D possibly being TRBD1 (5 bases). Germline values: CDR1 MDHEN, CDR2 SYDVKM. Trimming shortened V by 1 base and J by 11 bases, and 15 bases separated the two germline ends. The CDR3 spans 14 residues. This CDR3 is CASSLLDQGIKQFF. The CDR3 DNA reads TGTGCCAGCAGTTTATTGGACCAGGGCATTAAGCAGTTCTTC.

This chain uses TRBV7-2 with TRBJ2-7, with 10 bases that match TRBD2. V lost 4 bases, J lost 2 bases, and 8 bases stayed unmatched. The CDR3 sequence is 16 residues long. Per the germline V gene, CDR1 is SGHTA and CDR2 is FQGNSA. CDR3 sequence: CASSSSGLASTYEQYF. As DNA, the CDR3 is TGTGCCAGCAGCTCTTCGGGACTAGCGTCCACCTACGAGCAGTACTTC.

In this sample, this clone turned up a few times. The genes are TRBV7-9 and TRBJ2-7, with 11 bases that match TRBD2. CDR3 size: 16 residues. From germline, CDR1 is SEHNR and CDR2 FQNEAQ (reference sequence). With V trimmed by 5 bases and J by 5 bases, 11 bases remained unmatched. CDR3 nucleotides: TGTGCCAGCAGCGTGCCCTTAGCGGGAGGGCCTAACGAGCAGTACTTC. Translated, it gives CASSVPLAGGPNEQYF.

The chain carries TRBV11-3 and TRBJ2-1, with 12 bases matching TRBD2. The CDR3 length is 15 residues. V lost 6 bases, J lost 6 bases, and 6 bases stayed unmatched. Germline CDR1 is SGHNT and CDR2 is YENEEA. The CDR3 sequence: CASSTLAGGGNEQFF. DNA for the CDR3: TGTGCCAGCAGTACACTAGCGGGAGGTGGCAATGAGCAGTTCTTC.

This chain uses TRBV7-6 with TRBJ2-3; possible D gene TRBD2, 6 bases. Germline V lookup: CDR1 SGHVS, CDR2 FNYEAQ. The CDR3 totals 16 residues. V was shortened by 5 bases and J by 5 bases, with 20 bases between the two germline ends. The CDR3 nucleotides read TGTGCCAGCAGCCTAACACCCCCCTTTAGCGGAGATACGCAGTATTTT. Protein product: CASSLTPPFSGDTQYF. The full variable domain, completed using reference TRBV7-6 and TRBJ2-3, is GAGVSQSPRYKVTKRGQDVALRCDPISGHVSLYWYRQALGQGPEFLTYFNYEAQQDKSGLPNDRFSAERPEGSISTLTIQRTEQRDSAMYRCASSLTPPFSGDTQYFGPGTRLTVL.

This clone has more than one count but fewer than ten. The J gene is TRBJ1-2, the V gene TRBV27; TRBD1 matches 9 bases. The CDR3 length is 15 residues. V was clipped by 4 bases and J by 8 bases; unmatched bases: 11. Per germline, CDR1 MNHEY and CDR2 SMNVEV (reference sequence). The CDR3 bases are TGTGCCAGCAGTTCATGGGACAGGGTGGATGGAGGCTACACCTTC. Translated: CASSSWDRVDGGYTF.

The CDR3 nucleotides are TGTGCCAGCAGCTTAACTCGGACAGGGTCTCACAGTGCAGCTTTCTTT. Translation: CASSLTRTGSHSAAFF. The chain uses TRBV7-8 and TRBJ1-1; 8 bases are a match to TRBD1. Germline V CDR1 and CDR2: SGHVS, FQNEAQ. With V trimmed by 2 bases and J by 10 bases, 15 bases remained unmatched. There are 16 residues in the CDR3.

The V and J genes are TRBV5-4 and TRBJ1-2; D possibly corresponds to TRBD1 (6 bases). This CDR3 contains 14 residues. Germline CDR1 and CDR2: SGHNT and YYREEE (reference sequence). Trimming pared 0 bases from V and 4 bases from J, leaving 10 bases between. The CDR3 is CASSLGQGTYGYTF. The CDR3 DNA reads TGTGCCAGCAGCTTGGGGCAGGGGACCTATGGCTACACCTTC.

In DNA, the CDR3 is TGTGCCAGCAGACGAGGGCATCAGAACACCGGGGAGCTGTTTTTT. It codes for CASRRGHQNTGELFF. The chain joins TRBV7-8 to TRBJ2-2; a weak D match, TRBD2 (5 bases). Deletions cut 6 bases from V and 1 base from J, with 12 bases between. The CDR3 contains 15 residues. Germline lookup yields CDR1 SGHVS and CDR2 FQNEAQ.

This clone appeared a few times. The rearrangement links TRBV5-6 to TRBJ1-2; D remains unclear. Per germline, CDR1 SGHDT and CDR2 YYEEEE. Trimming removed 0 bases at V and 3 bases at J, with 12 bases between. The CDR3 runs 15 residues. CDR3 in amino acids: CASSLGSLRDYGYTF. The CDR3 nucleotides are TGTGCCAGCAGCTTGGGAAGCTTACGAGACTATGGCTACACCTTC. The variable domain in full, with the rest retrieved from reference TRBV5-6 and TRBJ1-2, is DAGVTQSPTHLIKTRGQQVTLRCSPKSGHDTVSWYQQALGQGPQFIFQYYEEEERQRGNFPDRFSGHQFPNYSSELNVNALLLGDSALYLCASSLGSLRDYGYTFGSGTRLTVV.

The V call is TRBV5-1, the J call TRBJ2-6; possible D gene TRBD1, 5 bases. This CDR3 spans 15 amino acids. V lost 4 bases to trimming and J lost 2 bases, with 10 bases between them. From germline, CDR1 is SGHRS and CDR2 YFSETQ. The CDR3 protein is CASSRSGTGANVLTF. The CDR3 DNA reads TGCGCCAGCAGCAGATCAGGGACTGGGGCCAACGTCCTGACTTTC.

The chain links TRBV7-9 to TRBJ1-6, with D unclear. CDR3 length: 14 residues. Trimming removed 1 base from V and 4 bases from J, with 5 bases in between. In germline, CDR1 is SEHNR, CDR2 FQNEAQ (reference sequence). The CDR3 bases are TGTGCCAGCAGCTTAGAACAGTATAATTCACCCCTCCACTTT. Encoded protein: CASSLEQYNSPLHF.

The CDR3 spells CASSFRGGYTF. The CDR3 DNA follows: TGTGCCAGCAGCTTCAGGGGTGGCTACACCTTC. V gene TRBV11-3 combines with J gene TRBJ1-2; the D gene is possibly TRBD1 (6 bases). This CDR3 spans 11 amino acids. Trimming took off 3 bases at V and 7 bases at J, with 6 bases between the two ends. Germline loops: CDR1 SGHNT, CDR2 YENEEA.

V usage is TRBV2 and J usage is TRBJ2-3, with 7 bases identical to TRBD2. Trimming at V came to 9 bases and at J to 0 bases, leaving 6 bases not matched to a gene. The length of the CDR3 is 14 residues. Germline lookup yields CDR1 SNHLY and CDR2 FYNNEI. The CDR3 loop is CASTRSGSTDTQYF. The CDR3 DNA follows: TGTGCCAGTACGCGTAGCGGGAGCACAGATACGCAGTATTTT.

The chain is built from TRBV7-3 and TRBJ2-3; D is undetermined. V lost 5 bases to trimming and J lost 2 bases, with 8 bases between them. This CDR3 is 13 amino acids long. Germline V gene lookup returns CDR1 SGHTA and CDR2 FQGTGA. The CDR3 nucleotides read TGTGCCAGCAGCGTCGGAGCCACAGATACGCAGTATTTT. Translation: CASSVGATDTQYF.

V and J are TRBV19 and TRBJ2-1, with a weak D call TRBD2 (10 bases). The V and J ends lost 3 bases and 9 bases respectively, with 36 bases between them. Germline loops: CDR1 LNHDA, CDR2 SQIVND (reference sequence). This CDR3 has 21 residues. The chain's CDR3 is CASSILWGQGVQREGFGEQFF. In DNA form, the CDR3 reads TGTGCCAGTAGTATTCTCTGGGGACAGGGTGTCCAGCGGGAGGGGTTCGGTGAGCAGTTCTTC.

This clone was counted only a few times. This chain joins TRBV19 and TRBJ1-2, with D tentatively TRBD1 (5 bases). The CDR3 is 16 residues long. Germline V CDR1 and CDR2: LNHDA, SQIVND (reference sequence). With 5 bases removed from V and 1 base from J, the gap between germline ends came to 17 bases. CDR3 sequence: CASSPPRGFLNYGYTF. The CDR3 DNA sequence: TGTGCCAGTAGTCCCCCGCGGGGGTTCCTTAACTATGGCTACACCTTC.

V is TRBV10-1 and J is TRBJ1-1; 7 bases match TRBD1. This CDR3 has 14 residues. The germline gives CDR1 WNHNN, CDR2 SYGVQD (reference sequence). Trimming cost V 6 bases and J 1 base; bases outside gene matches: 5. This CDR3 is CASRGDSSNTEAFF. Written as DNA, the CDR3 is TGCGCCAGCAGAGGGGACAGCTCGAACACTGAAGCTTTCTTT.

The chain couples TRBV28 to TRBJ2-5; TRBD2 matches at 9 bases. CDR1 and CDR2 from the germline V gene are MDHEN and SYDVKM. The CDR3 runs 15 residues. V shed 7 bases, J shed 0 bases, and the junction held 6 bases outside the gene matches. The CDR3, as DNA: TGTGCCAGCACCATGAGACTAGCGGACCAAGAGACCCAGTACTTC. Protein: CASTMRLADQETQYF.

The chain carries TRBV5-6 and TRBJ2-1, with 8 bases matching TRBD1. The CDR3 extends over 16 amino acids. Germline-derived CDR1 and CDR2 are SGHDT and YYEEEE. V lost 0 bases to trimming and J lost 1 base; unmatched junction nucleotides: 3. The CDR3 loop reads CASSLETGASYNEQFF. DNA of the CDR3: TGTGCCAGCAGCTTGGAGACAGGGGCTTCCTACAATGAGCAGTTCTTC.